Included here is one T cell receptor beta chain sequence, with context. Original analysis: By means of reference gene primer amplification, nucleated cell counts were estimated. Repertoires were generated with immunoSEQ multiplex PCR, while TCRdb's copy carries only in-frame clones and drops some. V and J calls and clone size are given by that table; D and trimming were obtained from the DNA. In the table there are approximately 250,000 clones, approximately 88% of which are singletons. The data were obtained in a study of blood T cell repertoires in COVID-19. Study-level information: Sites in the United States, Italy and Spain provided acute and convalescent COVID-19 samples. In each case, the material was cDNA or gDNA derived from T cells, B-cell-depleted T cells, or PBMCs.

Allocation to cohorts depended on clinical history reported by the participants. The CDR3 is 15 amino acids. The V gene lost 6 bases and the J gene lost 4 bases, with 16 bases spanning the gap. Germline-derived CDR1 and CDR2 are MGHRA and YSYEKL. The sequence came from a middle-aged woman with acute COVID-19. Sequencing was performed on PBMCs or T cells enriched from blood (not recorded which). This rearrangement joins TRBV4-1 to TRBJ1-3; no clear D gene. CDR3 sequence: CASSPNPGYGNTIYF. CDR3 nucleotide sequence: TGCGCCAGCAGTCCCAACCCGGGATACGGAAACACCATATATTTT.